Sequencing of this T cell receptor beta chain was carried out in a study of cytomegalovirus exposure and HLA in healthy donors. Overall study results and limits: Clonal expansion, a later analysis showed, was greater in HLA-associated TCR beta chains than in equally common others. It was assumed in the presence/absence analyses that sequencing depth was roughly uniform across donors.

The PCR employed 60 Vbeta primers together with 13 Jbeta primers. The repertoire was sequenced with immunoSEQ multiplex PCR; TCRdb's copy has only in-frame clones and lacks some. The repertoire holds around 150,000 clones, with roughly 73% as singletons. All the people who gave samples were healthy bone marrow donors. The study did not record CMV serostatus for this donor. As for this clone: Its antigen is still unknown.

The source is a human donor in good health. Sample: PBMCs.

This CDR3 is CASSVGTSGNNEQFF. CDR3 nucleotide sequence: TGTGCCAGCAGCGTGGGGACTAGCGGAAACAATGAGCAGTTCTTC. V gene TRBV9 combines with J gene TRBJ2-1; 11 nucleotides match TRBD2. The germline V gene encodes CDR1 SGDLS and CDR2 YYNGEE. The CDR3 is made up of 15 amino acids. The V segment lost 2 bases and the J segment 5 bases; nucleotides outside the gene matches: 3.